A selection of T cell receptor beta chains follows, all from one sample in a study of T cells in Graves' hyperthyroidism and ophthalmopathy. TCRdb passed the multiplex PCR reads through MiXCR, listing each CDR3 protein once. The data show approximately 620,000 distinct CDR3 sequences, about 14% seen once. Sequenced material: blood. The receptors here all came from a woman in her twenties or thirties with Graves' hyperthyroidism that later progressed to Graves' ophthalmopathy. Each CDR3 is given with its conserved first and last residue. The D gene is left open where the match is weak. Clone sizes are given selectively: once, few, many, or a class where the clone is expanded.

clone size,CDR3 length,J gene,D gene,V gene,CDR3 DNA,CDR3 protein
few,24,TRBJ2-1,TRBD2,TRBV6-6,TGTGCCAGCAGTTACTCGTCTCCCCTCTTAACTAGCGGGAGAGGCCCTCTCTCCTACAATGAGCAGTTCTTC,CASSYSSPLLTSGRGPLSYNEQFF
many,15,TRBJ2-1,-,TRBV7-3,TGTGCCAGCAGCTTAGGCGGGGCTCTTAACAATGAGCAGTTCTTC,CASSLGGALNNEQFF
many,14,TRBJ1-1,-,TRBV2,TGTGCCAGCAGTCAGGGCGCCATGAACACTGAAGCTTTCTTT,CASSQGAMNTEAFF
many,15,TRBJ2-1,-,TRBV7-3,TGTGCCAGCAGTTTAGTGGGGAGCTCCTACAATGAGCAGTTCTTC,CASSLVGSSYNEQFF
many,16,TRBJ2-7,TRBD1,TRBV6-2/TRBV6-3,TGTGCCAGCAGTTGGAACAGGGGGATCCCTTCCTACGAGCAGTACTTC,CASSWNRGIPSYEQYF
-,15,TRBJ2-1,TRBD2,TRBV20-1,TGCAGTGCTGGAGGGGCGGGAGACACCTACAATGAGCAGTTCTTC,CSAGGAGDTYNEQFF
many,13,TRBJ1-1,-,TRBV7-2,TGTGCCAGCACTACAGTCATGAACACTGAAGCTTTCTTT,CASTTVMNTEAFF
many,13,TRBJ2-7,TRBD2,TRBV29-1,TGCAGCGTTCTGGGACTAGCTGCCTACGAGCAGTACTTC,CSVLGLAAYEQYF
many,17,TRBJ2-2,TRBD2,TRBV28,TGTGCCAGCAGTTTGACTAGCGGGAGAACAATCCCCGGGGAGCTGTTTTTT,CASSLTSGRTIPGELFF
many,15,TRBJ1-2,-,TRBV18,TGTGCCAGCTCACTCCAACGGGACAACTCTGATGGCTACACCTTC,CASSLQRDNSDGYTF
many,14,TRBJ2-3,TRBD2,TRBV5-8,TGTGCCAGCAGCCCGCGGGAGATCACAGATACGCAGTATTTT,CASSPREITDTQYF
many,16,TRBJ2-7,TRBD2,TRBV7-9,TGTGCCAGCAGCTCCCCCGGGGGGACTGACGGCTACGAGCAGTACTTC,CASSSPGGTDGYEQYF
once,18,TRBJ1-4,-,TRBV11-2,TGTGCCAGCAGCCACGAGACAAGTAGAGTGGCAACTAATGAAAAACTGTTTTTT,CASSHETSRVATNEKLFF
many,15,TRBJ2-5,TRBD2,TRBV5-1,TGCGCCAGCAGCTACGGGACTAGCGACCAAGAGACCCAGTACTTC,CASSYGTSDQETQYF
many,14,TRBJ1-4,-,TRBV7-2,TGTGCCAGCAGCCCCAGCCATCTTACTGAAAAACTGTTTTTT,CASSPSHLTEKLFF
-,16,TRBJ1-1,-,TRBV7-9,TGTGCCAGCAGCTTACAGGGTCCGCTCATGAACACTGAAGCTTTCTTT,CASSLQGPLMNTEAFF
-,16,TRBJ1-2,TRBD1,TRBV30,TGTGCCTGGAGTATTGGACAGGGGGCTCGTAACTATGGCTACACCTTC,CAWSIGQGARNYGYTF
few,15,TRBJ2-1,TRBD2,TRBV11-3,TGTGCCAGCAGCTCAAGGACTAGCGGGGAGGATGAGCAGTTCTTC,CASSSRTSGEDEQFF
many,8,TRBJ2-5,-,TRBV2,TGTGCCAGCAGTGACACCCACTTC,CASSDTHF
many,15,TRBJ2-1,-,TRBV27,TGTGCCAGCAATCCCCCCGGAGAAGGGGACAATGAGCAGTTCTTC,CASNPPGEGDNEQFF
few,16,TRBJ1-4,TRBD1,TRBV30,TGTGCCTGGAGCGGCAAGGGGAGGACAGGGGCTGAAAAACTGTTTTTT,CAWSGKGRTGAEKLFF
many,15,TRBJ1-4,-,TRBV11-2,TGTGCCAGCAGCTCCGCAGGGTGGGGTAATGAAAAACTGTTTTTT,CASSSAGWGNEKLFF
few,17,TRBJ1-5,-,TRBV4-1,TGCGCCAGCAGCCAAGTAGGGCAGACCATTAGCAATCAGCCCCAGCATTTT,CASSQVGQTISNQPQHF
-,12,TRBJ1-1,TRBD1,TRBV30,TGTGCCTGGAGTGTGCAGGGGGTGGACGCTTTCTTT,CAWSVQGVDAFF
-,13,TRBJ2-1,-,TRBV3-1,TGTGCCAGCATCCAAGGCTCCTACAATGAGCAGTTCTTC,CASIQGSYNEQFF
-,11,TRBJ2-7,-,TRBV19,TGTGCCAGTTCAGGGGACCACGAGCAGTACTTC,CASSGDHEQYF
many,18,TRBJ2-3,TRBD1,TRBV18,TGTGCCAGCTCACCGACGCCTCCGGGACAGGGTCGGCCAGATACGCAGTATTTT,CASSPTPPGQGRPDTQYF
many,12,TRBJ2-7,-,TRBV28,TGTGCCAGCAGTTTCGGAGGAAGGGAGCAGTACTTC,CASSFGGREQYF
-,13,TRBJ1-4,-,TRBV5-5,TGTGCCAGCAGCTTGGCGGCACCTGAAAAACTGTTTTTT,CASSLAAPEKLFF
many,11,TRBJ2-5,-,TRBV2,TGTGCCAGCAGCGGACGGGGGACCCAGTACTTC,CASSGRGTQYF
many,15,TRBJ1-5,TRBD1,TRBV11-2,TGTGCCAGCAGCCTAGACAGGGGTGGGTATCAGCCCCAGCATTTT,CASSLDRGGYQPQHF
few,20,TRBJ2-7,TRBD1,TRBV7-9,TGTGCCAGCAGCTCAACCTCAGGTCTGGTGGGACAGGGGGCCTCCTACGAGCAGTACTTC,CASSSTSGLVGQGASYEQYF
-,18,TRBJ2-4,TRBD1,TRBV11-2,TGTGCCAGCAGCCTATACCGACAGGGTGGGGTAGCCAAAAACATTCAGTACTTC,CASSLYRQGGVAKNIQYF
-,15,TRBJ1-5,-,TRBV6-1,TGTGCCAGCAGTTTCAAGGGTTATAGCAATCAGCCCCAGCATTTT,CASSFKGYSNQPQHF
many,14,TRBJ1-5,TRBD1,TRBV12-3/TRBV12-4,TGTGCCAGCAGTCCAACAGGGGGCAGTCAGCCCCAGCATTTT,CASSPTGGSQPQHF
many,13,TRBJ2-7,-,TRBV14,TGTGCCAGCAGCCACGGGCAGGGCCTCGAGCAGTACTTC,CASSHGQGLEQYF
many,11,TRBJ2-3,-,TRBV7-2,TGTGCCAGCAGCACACAGTTTACGCAGTATTTT,CASSTQFTQYF
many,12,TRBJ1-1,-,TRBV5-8,TGTGCCAGCAGCCAAAGGACAGTTGAAGCTTTCTTT,CASSQRTVEAFF
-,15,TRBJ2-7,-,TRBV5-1,TGCGCCAGCAGCTTGGCCTCAAAGGGGGCCTACGAGCAGTACTTC,CASSLASKGAYEQYF
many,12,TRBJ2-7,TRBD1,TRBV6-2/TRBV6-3,TGTGCCAGCAGTAGGACAGGCTACGAGCAGTACTTC,CASSRTGYEQYF
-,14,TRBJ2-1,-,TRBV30,TGTGCCTGGAGATCGGGACTGGACCACAATGAGCAGTTCTTC,CAWRSGLDHNEQFF
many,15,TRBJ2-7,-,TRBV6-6,TGTGCCAGCAGTTACGTCCAGGGGATATCCTACGAGCAGTACTTC,CASSYVQGISYEQYF
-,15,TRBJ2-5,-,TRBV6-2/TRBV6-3,TGTGCCAGCAGTTATAGAGCGGATGAGGGTAACGTCCAGTACTTC,CASSYRADEGNVQYF
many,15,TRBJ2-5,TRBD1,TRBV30,TGTGCCTGGAGTACCGGGACAGGGTATTCAGAGACCCAGTACTTC,CAWSTGTGYSETQYF
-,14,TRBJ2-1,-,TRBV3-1,TGTGCCAGCAGCCGCCGGGCTGCCTACAATGAGCAGTTCTTC,CASSRRAAYNEQFF
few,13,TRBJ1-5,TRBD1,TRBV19,TGTGCCAGTAGTGGGGACAGGGATGAGCCCCAGCATTTT,CASSGDRDEPQHF
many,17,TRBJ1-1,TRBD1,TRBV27,TGTGCCAGCAGTTCCATCAGGGGGATACATGAGAACACTGAAGCTTTCTTT,CASSSIRGIHENTEAFF
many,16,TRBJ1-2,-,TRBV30,TGTGCCTGGAGTGTACTAGGTGCGGCGGGCGGTCTCGGCTACACCTTC,CAWSVLGAAGGLGYTF
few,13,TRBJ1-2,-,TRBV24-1,TGTGCCACCAGTGGTTCAGTATTCTATGGCTACACCTTC,CATSGSVFYGYTF
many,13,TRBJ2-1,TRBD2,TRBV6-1,TGTGCCAGCAGACCCGGACTAGCGGGAGAACAGTTCTTC,CASRPGLAGEQFF
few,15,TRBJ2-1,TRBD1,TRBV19,TGTGCCAGTACCCAGGACAGGGGGGGGATCAATGAGCAGTTCTTC,CASTQDRGGINEQFF
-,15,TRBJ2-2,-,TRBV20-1,TGCAGTGCTATGGCGGATCTAATTAACACCGGGGAGCTGTTTTTT,CSAMADLINTGELFF
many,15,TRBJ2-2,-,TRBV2,TGTGCCAGCAGTGAAGAGGGACCGGTGGGCGGGGAGCTGTTTTTT,CASSEEGPVGGELFF
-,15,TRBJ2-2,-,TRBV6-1,TGTGCCAGCAGTGAAGGGGCTCTGAACACCGGGGAGCTGTTTTTT,CASSEGALNTGELFF
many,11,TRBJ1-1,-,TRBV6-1,TGTGCCAGCAGGACCGACACTGAAGCTTTCTTT,CASRTDTEAFF
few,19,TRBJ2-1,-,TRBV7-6,TGTGCCAGCAGCTCCCATATGCTCGGACTGACTCGCACCAACAATGAGCAGTTCTTC,CASSSHMLGLTRTNNEQFF
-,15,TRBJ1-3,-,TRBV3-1,TGTGCCAGCAGCCCAGGAGGGTCTTCTGGAAACACCATATATTTT,CASSPGGSSGNTIYF
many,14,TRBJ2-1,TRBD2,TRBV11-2,TGTGCCAGCAGCTTTGTAGCGGGTTACAATGAGCAGTTCTTC,CASSFVAGYNEQFF
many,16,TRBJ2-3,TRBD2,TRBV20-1,TGCAGTGCTGGAAGTAAACTAGCGGGAGGGAAGGGTACGCAGTATTTT,CSAGSKLAGGKGTQYF
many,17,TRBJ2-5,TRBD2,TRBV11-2,TGTGCCAGCAGCTCGGGACTTAGACTAGCGGGAGAGGAGACCCAGTACTTC,CASSSGLRLAGEETQYF